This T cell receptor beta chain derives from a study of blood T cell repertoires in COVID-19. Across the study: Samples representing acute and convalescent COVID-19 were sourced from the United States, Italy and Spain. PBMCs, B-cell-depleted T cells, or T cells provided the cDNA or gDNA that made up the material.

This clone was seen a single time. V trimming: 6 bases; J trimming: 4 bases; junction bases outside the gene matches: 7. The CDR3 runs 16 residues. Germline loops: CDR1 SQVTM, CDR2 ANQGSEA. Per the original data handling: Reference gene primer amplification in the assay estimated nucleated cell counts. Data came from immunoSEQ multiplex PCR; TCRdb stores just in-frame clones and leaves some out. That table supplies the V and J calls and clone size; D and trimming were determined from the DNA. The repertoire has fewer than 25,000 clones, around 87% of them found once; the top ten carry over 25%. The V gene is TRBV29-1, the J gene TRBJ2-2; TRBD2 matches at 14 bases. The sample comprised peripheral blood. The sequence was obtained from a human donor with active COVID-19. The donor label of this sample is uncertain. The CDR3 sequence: CSVGLAGAWGTGELFF. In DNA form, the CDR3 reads TGCAGCGTGGGACTAGCGGGGGCGTGGGGCACCGGGGAGCTGTTTTTT.